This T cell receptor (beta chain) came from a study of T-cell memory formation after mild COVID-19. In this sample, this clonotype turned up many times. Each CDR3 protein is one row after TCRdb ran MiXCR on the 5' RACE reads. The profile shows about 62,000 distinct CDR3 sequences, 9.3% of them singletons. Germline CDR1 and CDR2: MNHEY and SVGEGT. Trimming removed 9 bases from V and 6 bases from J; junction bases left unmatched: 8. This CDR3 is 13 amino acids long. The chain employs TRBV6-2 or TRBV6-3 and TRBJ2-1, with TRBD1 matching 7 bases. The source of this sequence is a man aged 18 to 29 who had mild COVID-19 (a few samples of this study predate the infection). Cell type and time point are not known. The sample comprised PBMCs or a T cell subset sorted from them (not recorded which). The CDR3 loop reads CASMGQTVNEQFF. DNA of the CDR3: TGTGCCAGTATGGGACAGACAGTCAATGAGCAGTTCTTC.